What follows are 8 T cell receptor beta chains derived from one specimen sequenced in a study of tumor-infiltrating lymphocytes in primary liver carcinoma. The tissue used was unsorted bulk material of roughly 17-34 mg. RNA and DNA were co-extracted from it with the AllPrep DNA/RNA mini kit. Making TCR beta cDNA involved around 510 ng total RNA and a constant-region primer. Three-round nested multiplex PCR performed with slightly modified ARM-PCR produced the TCR beta libraries. TRBV1-TRBV30 forward and Cbeta reverse primers drove the first two roughly 10-cycle rounds. TCRdb re-analysed the multiplex PCR reads in MiXCR, keeping a single row per CDR3 protein. The sample includes roughly 22,000 distinct CDR3 sequences, 80% of them seen just once. The sample taken for sequencing was liver tumor tissue from sampling region 2. The sample's subset: tumor region T2, inferior pole. The source of these receptors is a woman in her twenties or thirties with primary liver carcinoma and hepatitis B virus infection.

This clonotype was detected many times. This rearrangement joins TRBV7-9 to TRBJ2-2; D unresolved. V shed 5 bases and J shed 7 bases, with 8 bases lying between them. This CDR3 has 12 residues. Germline CDR1 is SEHNR and CDR2 is FQNEAQ (reference sequence). CDR3 loop: CASSPSVGELFF. For the CDR3, the DNA is TGTGCCAGCAGCCCAAGTGTCGGGGAGCTGTTTTTT.

Turning to this clonotype: One junction end does not reproduce the germline sequence, and a read error may be involved. This chain connects TRBV4-3 to TRBJ2-7; TRBD2 matches 7 bases. There are 18 residues in the CDR3. Per the germline V gene, CDR1 is LGHNA and CDR2 is YSLEER. The CDR3 bases are TGCGCCAGCAGCCAAGCCGTGACGGGGGGTCACATTAGCTGCGAGCGGTACTTC. Encoded protein: CASSQAVTGGHISCERYF.

This chain uses TRBV4-2 with TRBJ2-7; TRBD1 aligns across 10 bases. Losses at the gene ends were 10 bases for V and 6 bases for J; bases not matched to a gene: 24. CDR1 and CDR2 from the germline V gene are LGHNA and YNFKEQ. This CDR3 is built from 18 residues. CDR3 sequence: CANSKEHLGQGGPREQYF. In nucleotides, the CDR3 is TGTGCCAACAGTAAGGAACACCTAGGACAGGGGGGACCGCGCGAGCAGTACTTC.

This clonotype was picked up one time. The junction and the germline gene differ at one end; a read error may be behind it. The chain recombines TRBV11-3 with TRBJ2-7, with D possibly called TRBD1 or TRBD2 (5 bases each). This CDR3 comprises 15 residues. Germline-derived CDR1 and CDR2 are SGHNT and YENEEA. CDR3 nucleotide sequence: TGTACCAGCAGCTTATACCGGGACCTCTACTACGAGCAGTACTTC. Translated, it gives CTSSLYRDLYYEQYF.

About this clonotype itself: The CDR3 end shows no conserved phenylalanine or tryptophan, and so a read error is likely. The V and J genes are TRBV29-1 and TRBJ2-1; D not resolved. This CDR3 is built from 18 residues. Germline V lookup: CDR1 SQVTM, CDR2 ANQGSEA. V was pared by 1 base and J by 8 bases, with 27 bases between. DNA for the CDR3: TGCAGCGTTGAAGGGGAACAACTGGCGTCCCTCCCCTGGGATGAGCAGTTCCTC. This sequence encodes CSVEGEQLASLPWDEQFL.

The V call is TRBV29-1, the J call TRBJ1-1; D call uncertain. The CDR3 loop spans 12 amino acids. Germline CDR1 reads SQVTM; CDR2 reads ANQGSEA. Between the trimmed V and J ends, which lost 6 bases and 1 base, there was a span of 9 bases. In DNA form, the CDR3 reads TGCAGCGTCGAGGTAGGGAACACTGAAGCTTTCTTT. Its translation: CSVEVGNTEAFF.

A word on this clonotype: At one of its ends the junction is not consistent with the germline gene, which may arise from a read error. The V gene is TRBV5-4, the J gene TRBJ2-3, with D hard to call. Germline-derived CDR1 and CDR2 are SGHNT and YYREEE (reference sequence). The CDR3 has 17 residues. CDR3 amino acids: CASSADGRPPPTETQYF. CDR3 coding DNA: TGTGCCAGCAGCGCAGACGGACGCCCTCCACCCACAGAGACGCAGTATTTT. The full variable domain, its missing parts supplied by reference TRBV5-4 and TRBJ2-3, is ETGVTQSPTHLIKTRGQQVTLRCSSQSGHNTVSWYQQALGQGPQFIFQYYREEENGRGNFPPRFSGLQFPNYSSELNVNALELDDSALYLCASSADGRPPPTETQYFGPGTRLTVL.

Comment on this clonotype: Germline is not matched at one junction end, which may reflect a read error. For the CDR3, the DNA is TGTGACAGCAGCCTAGTAGCGAGAAGCACAGTTACGCAGTATTTT. Translation gives CDSSLVARSTVTQYF. This rearrangement joins TRBV11-2 to TRBJ2-3; a weak D match, TRBD2 (5 bases). Germline CDR1 is SGHAT and CDR2 is FQNNGV. The CDR3 extends over 15 amino acids.